This T cell receptor (beta chain) was observed in a study of cytomegalovirus exposure and HLA in healthy donors. On the study more broadly: Per a later analysis, the 550 to 850 first-cohort and some 130 validation repertoires shared one platform. Overall study findings and caveats: Subsequent analysis of the approximately 130 validation repertoires found a tendency for first-cohort TCR clusters to co-occur. Reportedly, diagnosis of cytomegalovirus status by the classifier showed high specificity and sensitivity. Researchers counted 164 TCR beta chains as cytomegalovirus-associated.

Germline CDR1 and CDR2: MDHEN and SYDVKM. The CDR3 is 14 residues long. V trimming: 2 bases; J trimming: 5 bases; junction bases outside the gene matches: 4. Remarks on this clone: Its cognate antigen is unknown.

Using immunoSEQ multiplex PCR, the repertoire was profiled, and TCRdb retains in-frame clones only, with some absent. This table holds about 98,000 clones, approximately 88% found once. The specimen sequenced was PBMCs. The clonotype originates from a woman aged 25 to 39 in good health and CMV-seronegative. V is TRBV28 and J is TRBJ2-7; 9 positions agree with TRBD2. The CDR3 spells CASSLGGRDNEQYF. In DNA form, the CDR3 reads TGTGCCAGCAGTTTAGGCGGGAGGGATAACGAGCAGTACTTC.